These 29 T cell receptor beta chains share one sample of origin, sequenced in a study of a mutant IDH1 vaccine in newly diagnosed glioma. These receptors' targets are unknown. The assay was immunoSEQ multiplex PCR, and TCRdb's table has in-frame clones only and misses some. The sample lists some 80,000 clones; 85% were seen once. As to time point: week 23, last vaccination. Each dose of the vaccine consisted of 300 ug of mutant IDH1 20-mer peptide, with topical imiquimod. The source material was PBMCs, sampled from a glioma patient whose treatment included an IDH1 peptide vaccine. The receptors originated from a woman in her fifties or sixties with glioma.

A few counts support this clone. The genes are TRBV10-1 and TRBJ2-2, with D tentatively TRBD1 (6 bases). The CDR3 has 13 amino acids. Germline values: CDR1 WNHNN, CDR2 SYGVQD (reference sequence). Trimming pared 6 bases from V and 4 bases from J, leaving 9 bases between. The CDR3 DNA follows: TGCGCCAGCAGACAGGGACCCACCGGGGAGCTGTTTTTT. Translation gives CASRQGPTGELFF.

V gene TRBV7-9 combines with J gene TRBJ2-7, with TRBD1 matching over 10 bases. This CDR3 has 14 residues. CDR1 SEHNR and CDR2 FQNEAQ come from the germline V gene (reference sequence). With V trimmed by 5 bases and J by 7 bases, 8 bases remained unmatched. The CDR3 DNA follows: TGTGCCAGCAGCCCCTCCGGGACAGGGGCTGAGCAGTACTTC. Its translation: CASSPSGTGAEQYF.

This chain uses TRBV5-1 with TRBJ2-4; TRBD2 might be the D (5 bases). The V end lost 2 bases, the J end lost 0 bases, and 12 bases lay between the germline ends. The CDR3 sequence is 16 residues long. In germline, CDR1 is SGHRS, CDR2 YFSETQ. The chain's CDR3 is CASSLRGPLAKNIQYF. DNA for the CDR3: TGCGCCAGCAGCTTAAGAGGGCCGCTAGCCAAAAACATTCAGTACTTC.

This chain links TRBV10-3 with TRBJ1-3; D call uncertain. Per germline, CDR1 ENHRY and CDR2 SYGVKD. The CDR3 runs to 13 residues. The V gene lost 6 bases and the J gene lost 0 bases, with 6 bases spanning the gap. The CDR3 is CAIRPSSGNTIYF. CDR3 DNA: TGTGCCATCAGGCCGAGCTCTGGAAACACCATATATTTT.

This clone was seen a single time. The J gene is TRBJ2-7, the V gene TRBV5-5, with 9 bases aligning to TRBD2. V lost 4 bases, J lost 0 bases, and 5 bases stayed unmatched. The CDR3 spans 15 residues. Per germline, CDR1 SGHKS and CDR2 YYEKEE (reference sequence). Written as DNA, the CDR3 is TGTGCCAGCAGCCTAGCGGGATCCTACTCCTACGAGCAGTACTTC. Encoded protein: CASSLAGSYSYEQYF.

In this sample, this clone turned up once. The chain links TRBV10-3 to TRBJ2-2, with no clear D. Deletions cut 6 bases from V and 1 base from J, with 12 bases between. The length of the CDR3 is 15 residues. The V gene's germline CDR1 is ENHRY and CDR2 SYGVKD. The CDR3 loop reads CAISPPPQNTGELFF. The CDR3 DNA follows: TGTGCCATCAGCCCTCCCCCTCAGAACACCGGGGAGCTGTTTTTT.

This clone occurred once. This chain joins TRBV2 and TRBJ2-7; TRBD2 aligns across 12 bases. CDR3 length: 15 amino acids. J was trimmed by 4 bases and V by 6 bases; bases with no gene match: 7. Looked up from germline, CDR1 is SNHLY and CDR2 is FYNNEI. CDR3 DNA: TGTGCCAGCAGATCCTCCGGGACTAGCGGGTACGAGCAGTACTTC. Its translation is CASRSSGTSGYEQYF.

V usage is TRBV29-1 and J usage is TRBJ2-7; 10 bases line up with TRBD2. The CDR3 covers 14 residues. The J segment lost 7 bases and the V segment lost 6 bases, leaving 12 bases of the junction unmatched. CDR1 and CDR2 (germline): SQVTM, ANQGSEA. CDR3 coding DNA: TGCAGCGTAGAACTAGCGGGACCTTCAAGGGAGCAGTACTTC. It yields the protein CSVELAGPSREQYF.

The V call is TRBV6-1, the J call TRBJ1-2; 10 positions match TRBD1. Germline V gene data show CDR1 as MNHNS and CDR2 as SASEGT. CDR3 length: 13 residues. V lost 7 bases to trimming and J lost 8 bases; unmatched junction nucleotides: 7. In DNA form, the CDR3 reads TGTGCCAGCAATCGGGACAGGGGAAACGGCTACACCTTC. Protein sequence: CASNRDRGNGYTF.

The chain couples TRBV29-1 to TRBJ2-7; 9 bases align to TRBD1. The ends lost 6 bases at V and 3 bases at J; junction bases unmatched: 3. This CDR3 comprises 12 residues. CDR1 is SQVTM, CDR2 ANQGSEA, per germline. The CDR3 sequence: CSVGQGSYEQYF. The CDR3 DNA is TGCAGCGTGGGACAGGGAAGCTACGAGCAGTACTTC.

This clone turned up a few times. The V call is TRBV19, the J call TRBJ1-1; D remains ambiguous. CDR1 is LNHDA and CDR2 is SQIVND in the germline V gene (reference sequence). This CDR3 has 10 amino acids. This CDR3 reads CANGNTEAFF. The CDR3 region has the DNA TGTGCAAACGGGAACACTGAAGCTTTCTTT.

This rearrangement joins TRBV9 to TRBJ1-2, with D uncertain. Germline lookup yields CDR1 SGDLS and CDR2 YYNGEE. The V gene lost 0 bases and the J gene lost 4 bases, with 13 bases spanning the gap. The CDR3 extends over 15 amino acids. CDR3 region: CASSVAVGSGYGYTF. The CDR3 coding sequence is TGTGCCAGCAGCGTAGCTGTGGGGAGCGGCTATGGCTACACCTTC.

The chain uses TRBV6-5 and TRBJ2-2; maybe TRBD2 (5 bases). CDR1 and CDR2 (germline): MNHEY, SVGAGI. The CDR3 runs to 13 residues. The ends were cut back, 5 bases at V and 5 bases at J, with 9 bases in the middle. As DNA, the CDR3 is TGTGCCAGCAGTCCCCTAGCTACCGGGGAGCTGTTTTTT. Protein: CASSPLATGELFF.

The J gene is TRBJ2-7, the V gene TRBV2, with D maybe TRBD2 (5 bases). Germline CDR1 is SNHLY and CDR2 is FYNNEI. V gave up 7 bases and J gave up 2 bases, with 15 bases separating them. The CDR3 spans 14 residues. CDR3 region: CASKQRSSTYEQYF. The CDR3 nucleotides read TGTGCCAGCAAACAGCGGTCGTCAACCTACGAGCAGTACTTC. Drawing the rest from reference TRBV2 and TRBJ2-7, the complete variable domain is EPEVTQTPSHQVTQMGQEVILRCVPISNHLYFYWYRQILGQKVEFLVSFYNNEISEKSEIFDDQFSVERPDGSNFTLKIRSTKLEDSAMYFCASKQRSSTYEQYFGPGTRLTVT.

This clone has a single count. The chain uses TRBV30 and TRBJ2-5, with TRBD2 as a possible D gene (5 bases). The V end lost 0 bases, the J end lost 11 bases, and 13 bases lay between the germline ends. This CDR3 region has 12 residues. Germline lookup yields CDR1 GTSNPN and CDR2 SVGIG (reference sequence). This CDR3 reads CAWSVTTLKQYF. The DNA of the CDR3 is TGTGCCTGGAGTGTGACTACCCTCAAGCAGTACTTC.

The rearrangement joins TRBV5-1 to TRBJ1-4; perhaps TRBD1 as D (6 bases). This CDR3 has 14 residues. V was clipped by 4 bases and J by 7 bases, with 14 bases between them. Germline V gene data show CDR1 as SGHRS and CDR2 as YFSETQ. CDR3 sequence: CASSAQGEGEKLFF. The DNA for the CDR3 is TGCGCCAGCAGCGCACAGGGAGAGGGTGAAAAACTGTTTTTT.

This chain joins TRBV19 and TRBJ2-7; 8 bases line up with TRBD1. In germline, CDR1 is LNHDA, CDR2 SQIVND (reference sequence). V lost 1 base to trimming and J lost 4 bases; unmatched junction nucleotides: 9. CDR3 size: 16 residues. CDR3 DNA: TGTGCCAGTAGTATAGTCCAGGGGGCGAGGATGTACGAGCAGTACTTC. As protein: CASSIVQGARMYEQYF.

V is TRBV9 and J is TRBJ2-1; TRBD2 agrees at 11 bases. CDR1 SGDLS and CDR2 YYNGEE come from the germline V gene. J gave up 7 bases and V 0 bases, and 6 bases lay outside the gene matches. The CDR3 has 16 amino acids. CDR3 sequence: CASSVVSGRAGNEQFF. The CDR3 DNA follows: TGTGCCAGCAGCGTAGTTAGCGGGAGGGCGGGAAATGAGCAGTTCTTC. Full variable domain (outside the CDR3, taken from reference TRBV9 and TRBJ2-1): DSGVTQTPKHLITATGQRVTLRCSPRSGDLSVYWYQQSLDQGLQFLIQYYNGEERAKGNILERFSAQQFPDLHSELNLSSLELGDSALYFCASSVVSGRAGNEQFFGPGTRLTVL.

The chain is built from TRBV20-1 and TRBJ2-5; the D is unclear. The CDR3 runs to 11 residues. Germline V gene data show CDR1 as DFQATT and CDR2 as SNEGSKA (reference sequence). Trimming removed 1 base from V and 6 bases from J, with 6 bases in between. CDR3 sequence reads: CSARVSQTQYF. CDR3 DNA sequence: TGCAGTGCTAGAGTGTCGCAGACCCAGTACTTC.

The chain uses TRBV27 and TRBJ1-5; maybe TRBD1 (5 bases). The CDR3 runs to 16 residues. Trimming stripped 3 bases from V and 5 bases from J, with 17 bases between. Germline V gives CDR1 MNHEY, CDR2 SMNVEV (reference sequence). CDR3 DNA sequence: TGTGCCAGCAGTTTCCTCGGGGGACGGGGGGATCAGCCCCAGCATTTT. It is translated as CASSFLGGRGDQPQHF.

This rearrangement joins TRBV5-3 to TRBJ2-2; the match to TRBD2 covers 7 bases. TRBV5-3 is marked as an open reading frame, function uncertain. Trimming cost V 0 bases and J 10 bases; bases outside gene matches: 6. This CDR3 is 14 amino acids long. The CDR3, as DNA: TGTGCCAGAAGCTTGGCCGGTCTAGCGGAGGAGCTGTTTTTT. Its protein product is CARSLAGLAEELFF.

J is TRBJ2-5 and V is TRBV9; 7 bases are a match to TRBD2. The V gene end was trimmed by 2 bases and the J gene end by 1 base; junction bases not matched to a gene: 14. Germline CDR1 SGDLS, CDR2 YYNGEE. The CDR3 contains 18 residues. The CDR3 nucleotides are TGTGCCAGCAGCGTTTTGGGGGGAGCGGGACCCTTCCAAGAGACCCAGTACTTC. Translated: CASSVLGGAGPFQETQYF.

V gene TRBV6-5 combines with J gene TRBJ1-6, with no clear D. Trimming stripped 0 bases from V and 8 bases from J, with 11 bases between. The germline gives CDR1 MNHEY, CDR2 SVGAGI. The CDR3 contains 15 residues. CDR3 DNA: TGTGCCAGCAGTTACTCCCGGTACGAAGATTCACCCCTCCACTTT. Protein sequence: CASSYSRYEDSPLHF.

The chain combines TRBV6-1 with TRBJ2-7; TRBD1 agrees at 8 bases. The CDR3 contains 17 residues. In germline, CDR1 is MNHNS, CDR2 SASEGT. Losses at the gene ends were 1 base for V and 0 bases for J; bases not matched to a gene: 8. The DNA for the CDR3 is TGTGCCAGCAGTGAAGTCGCCGGGGACAGGAGCTCCTACGAGCAGTACTTC. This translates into CASSEVAGDRSSYEQYF.

In nucleotides, the CDR3 is TGTGCCAGCAGCCCGGGACTAACTTACACCGGGGAGCTGTTTTTT. Encoded protein: CASSPGLTYTGELFF. The gene calls are TRBV7-9 and TRBJ2-2; 7 bases line up with TRBD2. Trimming at V came to 5 bases and at J to 3 bases, leaving 6 bases not matched to a gene. The length of the CDR3 is 15 residues. CDR1 and CDR2 (germline): SEHNR, FQNEAQ (reference sequence).

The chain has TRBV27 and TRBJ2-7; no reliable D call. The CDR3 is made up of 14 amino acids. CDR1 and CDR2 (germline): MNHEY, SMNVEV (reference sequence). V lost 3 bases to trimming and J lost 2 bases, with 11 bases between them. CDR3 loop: CASSLTDGTYEQYF. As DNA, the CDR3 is TGTGCCAGCAGTTTGACTGACGGAACCTACGAGCAGTACTTC.

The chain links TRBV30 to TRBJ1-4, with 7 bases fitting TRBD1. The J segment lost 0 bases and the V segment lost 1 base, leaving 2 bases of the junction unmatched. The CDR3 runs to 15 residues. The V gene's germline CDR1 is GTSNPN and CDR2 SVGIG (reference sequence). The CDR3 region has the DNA TGTGCCTGGAGTGCCGGACAGGCAACTAATGAAAAACTGTTTTTT. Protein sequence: CAWSAGQATNEKLFF.

The DNA for the CDR3 is TGTGCCAGCAGTTTAGTACCGGGGAATGAGCAGTTCTTC. Translation: CASSLVPGNEQFF. The chain recombines TRBV27 with TRBJ2-1; D may be TRBD2 (5 bases). CDR1 MNHEY and CDR2 SMNVEV come from the germline V gene (reference sequence). Trimming removed 2 bases at V and 7 bases at J, with 9 bases between. The CDR3 is 13 residues long.

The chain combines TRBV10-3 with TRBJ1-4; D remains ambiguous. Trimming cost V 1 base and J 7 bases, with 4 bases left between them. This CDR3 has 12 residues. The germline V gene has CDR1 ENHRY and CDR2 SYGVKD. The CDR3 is CAISELGEKLFF. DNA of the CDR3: TGTGCCATCAGTGAGTTGGGTGAAAAACTGTTTTTT.